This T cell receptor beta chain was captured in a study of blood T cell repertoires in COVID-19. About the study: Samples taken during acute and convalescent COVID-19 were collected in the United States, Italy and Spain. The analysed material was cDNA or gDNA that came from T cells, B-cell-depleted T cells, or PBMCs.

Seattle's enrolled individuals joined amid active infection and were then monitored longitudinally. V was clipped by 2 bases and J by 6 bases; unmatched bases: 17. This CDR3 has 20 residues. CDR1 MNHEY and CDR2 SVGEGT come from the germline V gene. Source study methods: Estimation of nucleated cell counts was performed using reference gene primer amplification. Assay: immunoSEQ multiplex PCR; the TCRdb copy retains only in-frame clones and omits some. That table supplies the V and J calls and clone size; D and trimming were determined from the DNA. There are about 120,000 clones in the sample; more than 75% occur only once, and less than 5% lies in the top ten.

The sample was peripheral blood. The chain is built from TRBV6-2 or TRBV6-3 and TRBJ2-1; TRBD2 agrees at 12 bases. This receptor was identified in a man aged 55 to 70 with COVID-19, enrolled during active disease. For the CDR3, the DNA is TGTGCCAGCAGTTACCCGACAGGGGGGAGACTAGCGGGAGACGGCAATGAGCAGTTCTTC. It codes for CASSYPTGGRLAGDGNEQFF.